This entry lists 7 T cell receptor beta chains sequenced from one sample in a study of cytomegalovirus exposure and HLA in healthy donors. PCR amplification relied on 60 Vbeta primers (plus 13 Jbeta primers). Assay used: immunoSEQ multiplex PCR; TCRdb lists only in-frame clones, some missing. The repertoire has 100,000 to 150,000 clones, over 65% of them found once; the top ten carry around 4%. Sequenced input: PBMCs. These receptors were taken from a middle-aged man in good health and CMV-seropositive.

The V call is TRBV4-3, the J call TRBJ1-4; 7 bases are shared with TRBD1. After removal of 3 bases from V and 0 bases from J, the junction contained 16 bases not matched to a gene. This CDR3 comprises 20 residues. Germline CDR1 is LGHNA and CDR2 is YSLEER. The CDR3 DNA sequence: TGCGCCAGCAGCCAGACTTCCCCCACCGGGACAGCGGCAACTAATGAAAAACTGTTTTTT. It codes for CASSQTSPTGTAATNEKLFF.

The chain combines TRBV5-1 with TRBJ2-7, with 8 bases that match TRBD1. This CDR3 has 16 amino acids. The germline V gene encodes CDR1 SGHRS and CDR2 YFSETQ. V trimming: 4 bases; J trimming: 4 bases; junction bases outside the gene matches: 13. In DNA, the CDR3 is TGCGCCAGCAGCCCGCCCCGACAGGGGAAAGAATACGAGCAGTACTTC. This sequence encodes CASSPPRQGKEYEQYF.

CDR3 region: CAWRGTSGGALNEQFF. DNA for the CDR3: TGTGCCTGGAGGGGGACTAGCGGGGGGGCGTTGAATGAGCAGTTCTTC. The J gene is TRBJ2-1, the V gene TRBV30, with TRBD2 identical over 16 bases. Germline lookup yields CDR1 GTSNPN and CDR2 SVGIG (reference sequence). The CDR3 is 16 amino acids. V was clipped by 3 bases and J by 7 bases; unmatched bases: 6.

This chain uses TRBV11-3 with TRBJ2-3; a weak D match, TRBD2 (6 bases). In germline, CDR1 is SGHNT, CDR2 YENEEA. V was shortened by 4 bases and J by 6 bases, with 23 bases between the two germline ends. The CDR3 has 17 residues. The CDR3 protein is CASSSRKGLNDRDTQYF. In DNA, the CDR3 is TGTGCCAGCAGCTCGCGAAAGGGACTTAACGATAGGGATACGCAGTATTTT.

This clone was seen a single time. The chain couples TRBV27 to TRBJ2-1; 13 bases are shared with TRBD2. In germline, CDR1 is MNHEY, CDR2 SMNVEV (reference sequence). Trimming at V came to 2 bases and at J to 5 bases, leaving 3 bases not matched to a gene. The CDR3 is made up of 16 amino acids. The CDR3 is CASSLGTSGDHNEQFF. In DNA form, the CDR3 reads TGTGCCAGCAGTTTAGGGACTAGCGGGGACCACAATGAGCAGTTCTTC.

The rearrangement uses TRBV12-5 and TRBJ1-3, with D perhaps TRBD1 (6 bases). Germline CDR1 and CDR2: LGHNT and FRNRAP. This CDR3 comprises 15 residues. Trimming pared 7 bases from V and 0 bases from J, leaving 13 bases between. The CDR3 loop reads CASDVDSLSGNTIYF. CDR3 nucleotide sequence: TGTGCTAGTGACGTGGACAGTCTCTCTGGAAACACCATATATTTT. Variable domain in full (rest from reference TRBV12-5 and TRBJ1-3): DARVTQTPRHKVTEMGQEVTMRCQPILGHNTVFWYRQTMMQGLELLAYFRNRAPLDDSGMPKDRFSAEMPDATLATLKIQPSEPRDSAVYFCASDVDSLSGNTIYFGEGSWLTVV.

The chain recombines TRBV29-1 with TRBJ2-3; D ambiguous. V was trimmed by 3 bases and J by 4 bases, leaving 8 bases between them. Per germline, CDR1 SQVTM and CDR2 ANQGSEA. CDR3 size: 12 residues. This CDR3 reads CSVDPTADTQYF. The CDR3 region has the DNA TGCAGCGTTGACCCGACTGCAGATACGCAGTATTTT.